Each of the 13 T cell receptor beta chains below was sequenced from the same sample in a study of shared clonotypes between healthy human individuals. Profiling relied on immunoSEQ multiplex PCR, and the TCRdb table lists in-frame clones only, not all of them. The table lists over a million clones, around 82% of them singletons. Material for sequencing was memory CD4+ T cells from PBMCs. Subset meaning: CD45RA-negative fraction. The receptors come from a man younger than 35 in good health. Some clones in this sample may be carry-over from other donors' samples.

The V gene is TRBV28, the J gene TRBJ1-5; D unresolved. The germline V and J ends were trimmed by 6 bases and 6 bases, with 15 bases remaining between them. The CDR3 is made up of 14 amino acids. The germline V gene encodes CDR1 MDHEN and CDR2 SYDVKM. CDR3 sequence reads: CASRQRSASQPQHF. The CDR3 bases are TGTGCCAGCAGGCAAAGGTCAGCTAGTCAGCCCCAGCATTTT.

This chain links TRBV25-1 with TRBJ1-4; TRBD1 agrees at 10 bases. CDR1 and CDR2 from the germline V gene are MGHDK and SYGVNS. The J segment lost 0 bases and the V segment lost 6 bases, leaving 10 bases of the junction unmatched. The CDR3 extends over 18 amino acids. Written as DNA, the CDR3 is TGTGCCAGCAGCGCCCGGGACAGGGGTTCCGCAACTAATGAAAAACTGTTTTTT. Encoded protein: CASSARDRGSATNEKLFF.

This chain links TRBV5-4 with TRBJ2-5; 9 bases line up with TRBD1. Germline V gives CDR1 SGHNT, CDR2 YYREEE (reference sequence). V was pared by 4 bases and J by 5 bases, with 6 bases of the junction left unmatched. The CDR3 totals 14 residues. In DNA form, the CDR3 reads TGTGCCAGCAGCACCACGACAGGGGGGGAGACCCAGTACTTC. It translates to CASSTTTGGETQYF. Filled out from reference TRBV5-4 and TRBJ2-5, the complete variable domain reads ETGVTQSPTHLIKTRGQQVTLRCSSQSGHNTVSWYQQALGQGPQFIFQYYREEENGRGNFPPRFSGLQFPNYSSELNVNALELDDSALYLCASSTTTGGETQYFGPGTRLLVL.

Worth noting for this clone: Being one base from a much bigger clone, this may be a read error. The chain couples TRBV25-1 to TRBJ2-5; D may be TRBD1 (6 bases). V was pared by 4 bases and J by 4 bases, with 19 bases between. The CDR3 loop spans 16 amino acids. Germline V CDR1 and CDR2: MGHDK, SYGVNS. The CDR3 sequence: CASSGVGPRGRETQYF. The CDR3 nucleotides read TGTGCCAGCAGTGGCGTGGGACCAAGGGGGAGAGAGACCCAGTACTTC.

The chain has TRBV10-3 and TRBJ2-7, with D hard to call. V shed 2 bases and J shed 4 bases, with 18 bases lying between them. The CDR3 is 16 residues long. Per the germline V gene, CDR1 is ENHRY and CDR2 is SYGVKD. CDR3 sequence (DNA): TGTGCCATCAGTGAGCGAGTATCCTCTCTAGGGTACGAGCAGTACTTC. Translated: CAISERVSSLGYEQYF.

The chain couples TRBV28 to TRBJ2-2; D not resolved. Germline V gives CDR1 MDHEN, CDR2 SYDVKM. The CDR3 covers 12 residues. The V and J ends lost 10 bases and 1 base respectively, with 7 bases between them. The CDR3 nucleotides are TGTGCCACCGACCGGAACACCGGGGAGCTGTTTTTT. It translates to CATDRNTGELFF.

This sequence joins TRBV14 and TRBJ2-5, with D maybe TRBD2 (6 bases). The V end was cut by 3 bases, the J end by 7 bases, with 18 bases between. Germline V CDR1 and CDR2: SGHDN, FVKESK. CDR3 length: 15 amino acids. The CDR3 reads CASSQTSGPLGTQYF. CDR3 sequence (DNA): TGTGCCAGCAGCCAGACCAGCGGGCCTCTTGGGACCCAGTACTTC.

The chain links TRBV4-2 to TRBJ2-1; 9 nucleotides match TRBD2. The germline CDR1 and CDR2 sequences are LGHNA and YNFKEQ. The CDR3 loop spans 16 amino acids. The V gene end was trimmed by 0 bases and the J gene end by 7 bases; junction bases not matched to a gene: 7. The DNA for the CDR3 is TGTGCCAGCAGCCAAGAAGCGGGAGGTGCCCCTAATGAGCAGTTCTTC. Amino acid sequence: CASSQEAGGAPNEQFF.

The chain links TRBV18 to TRBJ2-6; D gene uncertain. CDR1 and CDR2 (germline): KGHSH, LQKENI. V lost 2 bases and J lost 2, with 1 base in between. The CDR3 runs to 13 residues. CDR3 sequence (DNA): TGTGCCAGCTCACCAGCTGGGGCCAACGTCCTGACTTTC. Translation: CASSPAGANVLTF.

V gene TRBV27 combines with J gene TRBJ1-2; no firm D call. The CDR3 has 14 residues. Trimming shortened V by 2 bases and J by 4 bases, and 11 bases separated the two germline ends. The germline CDR1 and CDR2 sequences are MNHEY and SMNVEV (reference sequence). The CDR3 DNA reads TGTGCCAGCAGTTTAACCCGCGGGAGCTATGGCTACACCTTC. Amino acids: CASSLTRGSYGYTF.

V usage is TRBV29-1 and J usage is TRBJ2-7, with 7 bases identical to TRBD2. After removal of 4 bases from V and 11 bases from J, the junction contained 14 bases not matched to a gene. CDR3 length: 13 residues. The germline gives CDR1 SQVTM, CDR2 ANQGSEA. This CDR3 is CSVGRWEGRKKYF. DNA of the CDR3: TGCAGCGTTGGGAGGTGGGAGGGCCGTAAAAAGTACTTC.

The gene calls are TRBV18 and TRBJ1-2; 12 bases line up with TRBD1. Germline V gene sequence: CDR1 KGHSH, CDR2 LQKENI. The CDR3 loop spans 17 amino acids. V lost 1 base and J lost 3; bases outside the gene matches: 6. In DNA, the CDR3 is TGTGCCAGCTCACCACTTGGGACAGGGGGCTCTCACTATGGCTACACCTTC. Its translation is CASSPLGTGGSHYGYTF.

This clone was observed a handful of times. This chain uses TRBV11-2 with TRBJ1-1; maybe TRBD1 (5 bases). The germline CDR1 and CDR2 sequences are SGHAT and FQNNGV. The CDR3 consists of 13 residues. V lost 0 bases to trimming and J lost 8 bases, with 10 bases between them. CDR3: CASSLDIEGEAFF. Here the CDR3 DNA reads TGTGCCAGCAGCTTAGATATAGAGGGGGAAGCTTTCTTT.